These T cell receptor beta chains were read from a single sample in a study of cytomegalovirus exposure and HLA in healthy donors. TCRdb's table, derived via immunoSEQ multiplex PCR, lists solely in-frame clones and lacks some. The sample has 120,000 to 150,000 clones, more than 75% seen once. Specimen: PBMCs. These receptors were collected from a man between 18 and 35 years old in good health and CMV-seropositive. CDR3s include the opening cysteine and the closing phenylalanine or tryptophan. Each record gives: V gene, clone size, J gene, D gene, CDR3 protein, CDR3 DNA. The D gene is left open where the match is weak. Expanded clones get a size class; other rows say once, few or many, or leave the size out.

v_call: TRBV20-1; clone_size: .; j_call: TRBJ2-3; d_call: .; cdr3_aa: CSGERDRGF; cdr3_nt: TGCAGTGGGGAGAGGGATAGAGGTTTT
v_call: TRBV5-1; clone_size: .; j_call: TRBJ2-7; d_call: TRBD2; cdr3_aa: CASSSSGYSYEQYF; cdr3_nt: TGCGCCAGCAGCTCTAGCGGGTACTCCTACGAGCAGTACTTC
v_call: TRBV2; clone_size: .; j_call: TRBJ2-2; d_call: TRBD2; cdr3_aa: CASSGGTSAGELFF; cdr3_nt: TGTGCCAGCAGCGGGGGGACCTCGGCCGGGGAGCTGTTTTTT
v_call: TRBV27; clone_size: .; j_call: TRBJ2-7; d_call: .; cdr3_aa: CASSFDSLDEQYF; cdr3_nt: TGTGCCAGCAGTTTCGACAGTCTAGACGAGCAGTACTTC
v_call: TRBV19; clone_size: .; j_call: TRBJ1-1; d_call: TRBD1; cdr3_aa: CASSSGTGRTEAFF; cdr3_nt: TGTGCCAGTAGCTCCGGGACAGGGCGCACTGAAGCTTTCTTT
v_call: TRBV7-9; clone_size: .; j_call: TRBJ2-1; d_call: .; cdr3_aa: CASSLADYSPGREQFF; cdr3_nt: TGTGCCAGCAGCTTAGCAGACTATTCTCCGGGCCGTGAGCAGTTCTTC
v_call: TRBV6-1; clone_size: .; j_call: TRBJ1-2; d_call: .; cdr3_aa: CASSDSGQDGYTF; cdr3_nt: TGTGCCAGCAGTGATTCCGGACAAGACGGCTACACCTTC
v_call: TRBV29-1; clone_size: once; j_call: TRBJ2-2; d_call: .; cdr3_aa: CSFGLEDTGELFF; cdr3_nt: TGCAGCTTTGGGCTAGAAGACACCGGGGAGCTGTTTTTT
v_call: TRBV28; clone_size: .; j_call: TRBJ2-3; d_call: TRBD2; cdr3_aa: CASSFGRAPDTQYF; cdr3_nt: TGTGCCAGCAGTTTTGGGAGGGCGCCAGATACGCAGTATTTT
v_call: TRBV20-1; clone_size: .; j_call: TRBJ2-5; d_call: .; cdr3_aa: CSAGWRETQYF; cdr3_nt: TGCAGTGCTGGCTGGAGGGAGACCCAGTACTTC
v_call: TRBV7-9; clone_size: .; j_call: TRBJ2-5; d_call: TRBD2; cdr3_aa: CASSSWTSGRAYQETQYF; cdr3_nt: TGTGCCAGCAGCTCCTGGACTAGCGGGAGAGCGTACCAAGAGACCCAGTACTTC
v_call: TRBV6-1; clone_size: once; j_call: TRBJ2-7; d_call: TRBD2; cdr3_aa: CASSEAGSSGSLNEQYF; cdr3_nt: TGTGCCAGCAGTGAAGCGGGATCTAGCGGGAGCTTAAACGAGCAGTACTTC
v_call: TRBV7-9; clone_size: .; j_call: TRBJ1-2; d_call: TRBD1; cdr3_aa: CASSSSGQVVYGYTF; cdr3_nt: TGTGCCAGCAGCTCCTCGGGACAGGTAGTTTATGGCTACACCTTC
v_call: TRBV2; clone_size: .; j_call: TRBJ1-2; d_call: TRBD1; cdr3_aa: CASLLTGNYGYTF; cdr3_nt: TGTGCCAGCCTATTGACAGGGAACTATGGCTACACCTTC
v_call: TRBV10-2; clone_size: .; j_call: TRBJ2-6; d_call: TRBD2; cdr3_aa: CASSDEGRVNRF; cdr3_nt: TGCGCCAGCAGTGATGAAGGGAGGGTAAATCGTTTC
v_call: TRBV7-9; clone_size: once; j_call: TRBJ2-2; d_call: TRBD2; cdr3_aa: CASSTTSGRTPGELFF; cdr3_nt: TGTGCCAGCAGCACGACTAGCGGGAGGACTCCCGGGGAGCTGTTTTTT
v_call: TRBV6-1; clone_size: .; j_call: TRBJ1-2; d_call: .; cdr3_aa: CASMRDFANYGYTF; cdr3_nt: TGTGCCAGCATGAGAGACTTTGCTAACTATGGCTACACCTTC
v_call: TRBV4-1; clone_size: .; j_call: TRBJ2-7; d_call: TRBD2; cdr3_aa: CASSQIWGGLPLYEQYF; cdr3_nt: TGCGCCAGCAGCCAGATATGGGGGGGACTCCCTCTCTACGAGCAGTACTTC
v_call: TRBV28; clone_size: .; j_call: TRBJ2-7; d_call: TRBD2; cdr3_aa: CATGAGGLYEQYF; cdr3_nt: TGTGCCACCGGGGCGGGGGGCCTCTACGAGCAGTACTTC
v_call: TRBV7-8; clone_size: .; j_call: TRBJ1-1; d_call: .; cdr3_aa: CASSFRASTEAFF; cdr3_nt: TGTGCCAGCAGCTTCAGGGCGAGCACTGAAGCTTTCTTT
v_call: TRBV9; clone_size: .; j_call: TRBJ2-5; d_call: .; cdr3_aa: CASSVSGRGGQETQYF; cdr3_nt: TGTGCCAGCAGCGTATCAGGCCGAGGAGGCCAAGAGACCCAGTACTTC
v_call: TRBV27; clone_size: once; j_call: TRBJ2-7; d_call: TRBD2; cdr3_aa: CASSLGGDEQYF; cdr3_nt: TGTGCCAGCAGTTTGGGAGGGGACGAGCAGTACTTC
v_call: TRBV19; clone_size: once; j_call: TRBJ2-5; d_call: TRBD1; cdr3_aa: CASSIGGTVLETQYF; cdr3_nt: TGTGCCAGTAGTATAGGGGGGACAGTTTTGGAGACCCAGTACTTC
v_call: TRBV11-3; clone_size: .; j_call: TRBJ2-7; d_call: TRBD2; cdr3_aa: CASSLGAGPLYEQYF; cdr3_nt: TGTGCCAGCAGCTTAGGAGCGGGACCCCTCTACGAGCAGTACTTC
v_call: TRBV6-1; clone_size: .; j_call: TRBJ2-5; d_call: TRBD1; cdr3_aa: CASSASTGLETQYF; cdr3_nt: TGTGCCAGCAGTGCCTCGACAGGGTTAGAGACCCAGTACTTC
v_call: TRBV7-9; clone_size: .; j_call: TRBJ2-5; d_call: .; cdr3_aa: CASRISRAGETQYF; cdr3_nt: TGTGCCAGCAGAATTAGCAGGGCCGGGGAGACCCAGTACTTC
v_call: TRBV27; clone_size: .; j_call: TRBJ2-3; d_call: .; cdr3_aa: CASKQEDTQYF; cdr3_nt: TGTGCCAGCAAGCAAGAGGATACGCAGTATTTT
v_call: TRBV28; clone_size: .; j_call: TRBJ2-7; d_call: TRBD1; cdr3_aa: CASSMQGAVYEQYF; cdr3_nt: TGTGCCAGCAGTATGCAGGGGGCAGTGTACGAGCAGTACTTC
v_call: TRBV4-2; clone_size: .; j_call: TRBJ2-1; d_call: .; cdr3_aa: CASSQVPGEFYNEQFF; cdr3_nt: TGTGCCAGCAGCCAAGTGCCGGGAGAGTTCTACAATGAGCAGTTCTTC
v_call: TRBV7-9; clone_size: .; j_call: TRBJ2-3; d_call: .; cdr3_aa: CASSSPQNTQYF; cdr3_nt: TGTGCCAGCAGCTCGCCCCAGAATACGCAGTATTTT
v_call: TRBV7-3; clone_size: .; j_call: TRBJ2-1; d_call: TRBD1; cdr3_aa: CASSAGTGNNEQFF; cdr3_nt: TGTGCCAGCAGCGCCGGGACAGGCAACAATGAGCAGTTCTTC
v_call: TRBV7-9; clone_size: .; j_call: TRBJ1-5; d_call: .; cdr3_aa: CASSTPGGPQHF; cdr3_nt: TGTGCCAGCAGCACTCCCGGAGGGCCCCAGCATTTT
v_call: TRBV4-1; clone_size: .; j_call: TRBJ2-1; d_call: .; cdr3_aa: CASSLGGRGEQFF; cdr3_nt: TGCGCCAGCAGCCTGGGAGGCAGGGGGGAGCAGTTCTTC
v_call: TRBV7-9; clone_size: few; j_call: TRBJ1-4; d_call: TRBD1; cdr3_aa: CASSTDGTVNEKLFF; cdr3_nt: TGTGCCAGCAGCACGGACGGGACAGTTAATGAAAAACTGTTTTTT
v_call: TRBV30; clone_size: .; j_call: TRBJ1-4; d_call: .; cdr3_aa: CAWSWRYNEKLRQKKLFF; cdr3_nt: TGTGCCTGGAGTTGGAGGTATAATGAAAAACTTCGTCAGAAAAAACTGTTTTTT
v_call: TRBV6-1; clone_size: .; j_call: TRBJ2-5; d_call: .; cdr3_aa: CASSEGGVETQYF; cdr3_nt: TGTGCCAGCAGTGAAGGGGGCGTAGAGACCCAGTACTTC
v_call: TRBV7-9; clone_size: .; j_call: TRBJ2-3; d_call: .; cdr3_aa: CASSLGWVAVPPSTDTQYF; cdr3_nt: TGTGCCAGCAGCTTAGGGTGGGTAGCGGTTCCCCCTAGCACAGATACGCAGTATTTT
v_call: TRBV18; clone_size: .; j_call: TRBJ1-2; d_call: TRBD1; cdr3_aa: CASSPAGQGKGYTF; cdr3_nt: TGTGCCAGCTCACCGGCCGGACAGGGGAAGGGCTACACCTTC
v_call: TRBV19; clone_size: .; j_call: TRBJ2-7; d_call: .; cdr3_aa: CASRAPTSNEQYF; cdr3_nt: TGTGCCTCGCGGGCTCCCACCTCCAACGAGCAGTACTTC
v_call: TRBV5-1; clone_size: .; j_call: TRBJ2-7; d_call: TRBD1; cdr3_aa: CASSWPGQGYEQYF; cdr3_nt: TGCGCCAGCAGCTGGCCGGGACAGGGGTACGAGCAGTACTTC
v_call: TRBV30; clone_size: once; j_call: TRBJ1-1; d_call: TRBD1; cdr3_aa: CAWRTGSMNTEAFF; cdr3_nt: TGTGCCTGGAGGACAGGGAGTATGAACACTGAAGCTTTCTTT
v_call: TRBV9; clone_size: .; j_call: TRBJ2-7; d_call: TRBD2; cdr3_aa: CASSSALGEGTYEQYF; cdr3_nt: TGTGCCAGCAGCTCAGCCCTTGGGGAGGGAACCTACGAGCAGTACTTC
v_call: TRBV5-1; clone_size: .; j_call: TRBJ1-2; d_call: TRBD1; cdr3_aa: CASSPGTGGYGYTF; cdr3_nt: TGCGCCAGCAGCCCCGGGACAGGGGGCTATGGCTACACCTTC